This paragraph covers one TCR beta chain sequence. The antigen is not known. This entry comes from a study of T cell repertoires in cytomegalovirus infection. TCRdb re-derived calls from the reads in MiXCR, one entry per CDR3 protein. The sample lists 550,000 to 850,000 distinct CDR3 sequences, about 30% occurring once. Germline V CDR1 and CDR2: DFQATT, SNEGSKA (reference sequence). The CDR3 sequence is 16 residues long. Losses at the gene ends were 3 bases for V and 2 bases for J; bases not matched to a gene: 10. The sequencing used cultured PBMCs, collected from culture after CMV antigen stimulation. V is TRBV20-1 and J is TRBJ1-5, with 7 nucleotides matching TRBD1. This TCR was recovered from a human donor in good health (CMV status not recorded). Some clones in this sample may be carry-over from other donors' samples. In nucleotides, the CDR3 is TGCAGTGCTAGGAGGACAGGCTCATATGGCAATCAGCCCCAGCATTTT. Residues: CSARRTGSYGNQPQHF.